The T cell receptor beta chain under discussion was sequenced for a study of T cells in Graves' hyperthyroidism and ophthalmopathy. If no ophthalmopathy progression occurred within 18 months, Graves' hyperthyroidism was stable. This clonotype was seen many times. V shed 6 bases, J shed 4 bases, and the junction held 5 bases outside the gene matches. This CDR3 has 14 amino acids. The investigators amplified TCR beta CDR3 regions from RNA transcripts. HTBI primers were used for first-round RT-PCR of the TCR CDR3. A single record per CDR3 protein comes from TCRdb applying MiXCR to the multiplex PCR reads. This table holds under 650,000 distinct CDR3 sequences, roughly 17% found once.

The sequence was collected from a woman aged 30 to 39 with Graves' hyperthyroidism. The chain links TRBV12-3 or TRBV12-4 to TRBJ1-4; 7 bases align to TRBD1. Material: blood. Here the CDR3 reads CASRRGTDNEKLFF. The DNA for the CDR3 is TGTGCCAGCAGGCGCGGGACAGATAATGAAAAACTGTTTTTT.